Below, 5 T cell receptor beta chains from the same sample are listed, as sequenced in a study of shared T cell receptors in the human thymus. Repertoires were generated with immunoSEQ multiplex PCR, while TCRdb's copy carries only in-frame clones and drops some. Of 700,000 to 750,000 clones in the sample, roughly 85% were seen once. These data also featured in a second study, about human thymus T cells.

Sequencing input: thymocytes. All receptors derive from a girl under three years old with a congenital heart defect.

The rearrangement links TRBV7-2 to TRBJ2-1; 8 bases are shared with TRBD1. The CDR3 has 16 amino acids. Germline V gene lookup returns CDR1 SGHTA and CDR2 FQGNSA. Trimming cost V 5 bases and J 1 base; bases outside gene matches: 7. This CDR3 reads CASSPEDRESYNEQFF. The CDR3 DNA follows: TGTGCCAGCAGCCCTGAGGACAGGGAATCCTACAATGAGCAGTTCTTC.

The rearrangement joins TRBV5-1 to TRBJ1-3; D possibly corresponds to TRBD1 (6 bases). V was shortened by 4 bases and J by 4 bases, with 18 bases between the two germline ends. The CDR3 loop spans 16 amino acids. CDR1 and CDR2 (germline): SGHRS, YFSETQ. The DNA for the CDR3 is TGCGCCAGCAGCCCTGGGGGGGCAAAGTCCGGAAACACCATATATTTT. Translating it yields CASSPGGAKSGNTIYF.

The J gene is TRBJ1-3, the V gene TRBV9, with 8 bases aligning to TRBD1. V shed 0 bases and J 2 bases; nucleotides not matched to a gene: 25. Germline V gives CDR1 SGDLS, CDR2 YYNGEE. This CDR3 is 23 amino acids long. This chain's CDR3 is CASSVEGRGPGRGQEGTGNTIYF. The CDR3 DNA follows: TGTGCCAGCAGCGTAGAGGGAAGGGGGCCCGGAAGGGGACAGGAGGGGACTGGAAACACCATATATTTT.

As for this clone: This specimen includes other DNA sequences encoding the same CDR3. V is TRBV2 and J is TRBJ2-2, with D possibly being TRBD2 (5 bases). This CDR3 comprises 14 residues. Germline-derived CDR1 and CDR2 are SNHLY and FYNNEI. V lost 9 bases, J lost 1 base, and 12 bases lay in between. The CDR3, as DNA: TGTGCCAGTAGCGTGGCCGAGAACACCGGGGAGCTGTTTTTT. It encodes CASSVAENTGELFF.

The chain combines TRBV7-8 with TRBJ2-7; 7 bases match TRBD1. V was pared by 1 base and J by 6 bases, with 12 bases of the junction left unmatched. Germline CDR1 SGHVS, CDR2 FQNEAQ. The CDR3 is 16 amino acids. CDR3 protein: CASSLDAGTANCEQYF. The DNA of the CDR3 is TGTGCCAGCAGCTTAGATGCCGGGACAGCCAATTGCGAGCAGTACTTC.